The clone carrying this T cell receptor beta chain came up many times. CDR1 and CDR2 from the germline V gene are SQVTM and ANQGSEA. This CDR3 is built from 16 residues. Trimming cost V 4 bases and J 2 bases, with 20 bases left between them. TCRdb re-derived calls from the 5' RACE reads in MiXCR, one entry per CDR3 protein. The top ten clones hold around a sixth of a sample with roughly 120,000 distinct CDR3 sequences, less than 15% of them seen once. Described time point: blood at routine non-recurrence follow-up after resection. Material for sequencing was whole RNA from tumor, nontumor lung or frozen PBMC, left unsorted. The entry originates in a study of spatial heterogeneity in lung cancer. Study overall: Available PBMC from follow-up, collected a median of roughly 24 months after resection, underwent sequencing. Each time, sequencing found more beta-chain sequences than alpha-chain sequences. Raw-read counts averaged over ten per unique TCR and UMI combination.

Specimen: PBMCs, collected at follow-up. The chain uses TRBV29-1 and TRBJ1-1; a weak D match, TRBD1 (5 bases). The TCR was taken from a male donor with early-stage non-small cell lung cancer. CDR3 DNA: TGCAGCGTTGGGGTCGCTTGGGGGATTGGAAACACTGAAGCTTTCTTT. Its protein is CSVGVAWGIGNTEAFF.